Here is one TCR beta chain with its context. It lacks a known antigen. No much larger clonotype is one base removed from it; base qualities were not supplied. These data originate in a study of blood T cell repertoires in COVID-19 (dated by TCRdb to the early 2020s). With respect to the entire study: Collaborator samples came from the United States, Italy and Spain and covered acute and convalescent phases of COVID-19. Nearly every sample came with metadata listing a de-identified subject ID, COVID-19 status, age in years and sex. The prospective study material was composed of cDNA or gDNA derived from T cells, B-cell-depleted T cells, or PBMCs. The repertoires were released in a freely available public database meant as a resource for research on the immune response to SARS-CoV-2. The dataset comprised deeply sampled blood TCRbeta repertoires from subjects exposed to, actively infected with, or recovered from COVID-19. Where HLA class I and class II types were available, the types were taken from metadata supplied by the sample provider, not from assay-based typing. Samples were obtained from the ongoing ImmuneRACE study (first 160 participants) and from over 1,000 subjects provided by 6 global collaborators.

Collaborating institutions collected whole blood in K2EDTA tubes following their own protocols. For TCRbeta analysis, collaborators shipped samples in one of three forms: frozen whole blood, isolated PBMCs, or DNA extracted from either of those sample types. General findings and caveats noted by the study authors: The quantity of clinical and demographic metadata differed by source and by participant and was supplied without curation.

The immunoSEQ Assay, a bias-controlled multiplex PCR, was used to amplify TCRbeta CDR3 regions from genomic DNA. For the original study's pipeline: Nucleated cell counts per sample were estimated from amplification of reference gene primers within the assay. Sequence reads were collapsed and filtered to measure the absolute abundance of every unique TCRbeta CDR3 rearrangement. For each sample, productive Simpson clonality was calculated as the square root of Simpson's diversity index over productive rearrangements. TCRdb carries this immuneACCESS record with in-frame sequences only. Its versions omit some clonotypes, under half of them owing to an unresolved V gene in the studies checked, with the rest unexplained. V and J calls plus clone size are reproduced from that table; the DNA served to infer D and trimming. The sample yields about 59,000 clones; more than 75% were counted once. The top ten constitute 5.1% of the sample.

V loses 0 bases of germline sequence and J loses 8 bases, and the interval between the two ends is 12 bases. The CDR3 numbers 15 residues from cysteine through phenylalanine. Left in the record is the CDR3 DNA by itself, 45 bases read in frame from the first base. Via the germline V gene, CDR1 is SGHRS and CDR2 YFSETQ. The TCR originated in a man aged 80 or over in a cohort sampled during active COVID-19. Input material: peripheral blood. The chain joins TRBV5-1 to TRBJ1-6; the D gene is perhaps TRBD1, on 6 matching bases. CDR3 region: CASSLVQGIDSPLHF. The bases are TGCGCCAGCAGCTTGGTCCAGGGGATTGATTCACCCCTCCACTTT.